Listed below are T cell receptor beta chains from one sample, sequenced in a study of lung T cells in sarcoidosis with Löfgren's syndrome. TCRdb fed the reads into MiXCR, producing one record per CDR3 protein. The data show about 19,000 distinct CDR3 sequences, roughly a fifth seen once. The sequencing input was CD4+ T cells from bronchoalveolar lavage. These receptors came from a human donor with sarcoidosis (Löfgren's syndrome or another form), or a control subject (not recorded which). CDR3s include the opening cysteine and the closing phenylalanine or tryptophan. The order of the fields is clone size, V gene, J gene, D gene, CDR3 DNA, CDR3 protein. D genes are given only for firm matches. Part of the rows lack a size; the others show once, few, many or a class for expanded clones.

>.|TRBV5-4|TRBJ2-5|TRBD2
TGTGCCAGCAGCCGGACTAGCGGGGGAGAAGAGACCCAGTACTTC
CASSRTSGGEETQYF
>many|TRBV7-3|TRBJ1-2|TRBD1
TGTGCCAGCAGCCGAGCGACAGGGCATGGCTACACCTTC
CASSRATGHGYTF
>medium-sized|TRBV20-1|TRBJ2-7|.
TGCAGTGCGCCCGACCACTACGAGCAGTACTTC
CSAPDHYEQYF
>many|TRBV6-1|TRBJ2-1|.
TGTGCCAGCAGACCTGCGGCGAGCTCCTACGATGAGCAGTTCTTC
CASRPAASSYDEQFF
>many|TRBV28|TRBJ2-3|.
TGTGCCAGCAGTTTCGGACTCAGCGCAGATACGCAGTATTTT
CASSFGLSADTQYF
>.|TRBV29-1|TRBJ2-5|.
TGCAGCGTTGATACCGGGTTTAGCGAGACCCAGTACTTC
CSVDTGFSETQYF
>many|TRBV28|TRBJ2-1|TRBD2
TGTGCCAGCAGTTCAGGAGCTAGCGGGAGGGCCGGGTACAATGAGCAGTTCTTC
CASSSGASGRAGYNEQFF
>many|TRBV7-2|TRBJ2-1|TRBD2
TGTGCCAGCAGCTTAAGCGGGAGGGCGGGCAATGAGCAGTTCTTC
CASSLSGRAGNEQFF
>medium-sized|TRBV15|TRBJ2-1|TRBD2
TGTGCCACCAGCAGGCGGACTAGCGGGAGGAACGCTAAACACTCCTACAATGAGCAGTTCTTC
CATSRRTSGRNAKHSYNEQFF
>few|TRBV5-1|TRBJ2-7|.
TGCGCCAGCAGCGGCGCAGCGAGCGGCTTATCCTACGAGCAGTACTTC
CASSGAASGLSYEQYF
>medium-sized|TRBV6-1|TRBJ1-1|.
TGTGCCAGCAGTGAATCCCCCCGGATTGAAGCTTTCTTT
CASSESPRIEAFF
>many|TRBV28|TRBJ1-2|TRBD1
TGTGCCAGCAGTTCCCAGACAGGGGGCAACTATGGCTACACCTTC
CASSSQTGGNYGYTF
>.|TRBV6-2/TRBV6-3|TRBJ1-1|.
TGTACCATCAAACCGACGGGAAACACTGAAGCTTTCTTT
CTIKPTGNTEAFF
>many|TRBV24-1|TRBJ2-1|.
TGTGCCACCAGTGATTTGGATGAGCAGTTCTTC
CATSDLDEQFF